The 28 T cell receptor beta chains presented below share a single source sample, sequenced in a study of cytomegalovirus exposure and HLA in healthy donors. The PCR had 60 Vbeta and 13 Jbeta primers. The table came from immunoSEQ multiplex PCR; TCRdb's copy has only in-frame clones and leaves some out. Of about 130,000 clones in the sample, approximately 61% were seen once. The specimen sequenced was PBMCs. The receptors here all came from a human donor in good health.

The chain joins TRBV4-3 to TRBJ2-6, with 7 bases lining up with TRBD2. CDR3 length: 18 amino acids. The junction had 8 bases not matched to a gene; V was cut back by 1 base and J by 2 bases. CDR1 is LGHNA, CDR2 YSLEER, per germline. CDR3 nucleotide sequence: TGCGCCAGCAGCCAAGCGGGCGGGAGTGCCACTGGGGCCAACGTCCTGACTTTC. Protein: CASSQAGGSATGANVLTF.

Of note for this clone: The same CDR3 also results from other DNA sequences found in this sample. This chain joins TRBV9 and TRBJ2-2; D not certain. Germline lookup yields CDR1 SGDLS and CDR2 YYNGEE. CDR3 length: 12 residues. With 4 bases removed from V and 2 bases from J, the gap between germline ends came to 3 bases. In DNA, the CDR3 is TGTGCCAGCAGCCCTAACACCGGGGAGCTGTTTTTT. Translation gives CASSPNTGELFF.

The rearrangement uses TRBV2 and TRBJ1-2; 8 bases line up with TRBD1. This CDR3 is 15 amino acids long. The trim removed 6 bases at V and 4 bases at J, leaving 10 bases unmatched. CDR1 SNHLY and CDR2 FYNNEI come from the germline V gene. The CDR3 DNA reads TGTGCCAGCAGGCCGGGGAGACAGGGGTCCTATGGCTACACCTTC. The encoded protein is CASRPGRQGSYGYTF.

The CDR3 sequence is CASTQFGGNSYEQYF. CDR3 in DNA: TGTGCCAGTACCCAATTCGGCGGGAACTCCTACGAGCAGTACTTC. V and J are TRBV19 and TRBJ2-7, with D tentatively TRBD2 (6 bases). The CDR3 runs to 15 residues. Germline V lookup: CDR1 LNHDA, CDR2 SQIVND (reference sequence). V was clipped by 7 bases and J by 0 bases, with 16 bases between them.

This clone was seen a handful of times. The gene calls are TRBV28 and TRBJ2-7; TRBD1 aligns across 7 bases. Germline V lookup: CDR1 MDHEN, CDR2 SYDVKM. The CDR3 sequence is 13 residues long. The trim removed 5 bases at V and 3 bases at J, leaving 4 bases unmatched. This CDR3 is CASSRGTDYEQYF. The CDR3 region has the DNA TGTGCCAGCAGTAGAGGGACAGACTACGAGCAGTACTTC.

The genes are TRBV7-3 and TRBJ2-5; 7 nucleotides line up with TRBD1. The better agreement between TRBJ2-7 and the DNA end casts doubt on the J call. CDR3 size: 13 residues. Per germline, CDR1 SGHTA and CDR2 FQGTGA. The CDR3: CASSLGTAYEQYF. The CDR3 DNA reads TGTGCCAGCAGCTTAGGGACAGCCTACGAGCAGTACTTC.

Comments on this clone: At one end the junction does not follow the germline gene, possibly because of a read error. The CDR3 here is CASSYSRAPGLGEASF. The CDR3 DNA reads TGTGCCAGCAGTTACTCGAGGGCCCCGGGACTTGGAGAAGCTTCCTTT. The V and J genes are TRBV6-5 and TRBJ1-1; TRBD1 is a possible D gene (5 bases). In germline, CDR1 is MNHEY, CDR2 SVGAGI. The CDR3 is made up of 16 amino acids.

The chain couples TRBV9 to TRBJ1-1; D unclear. The CDR3 length is 13 residues. With 4 bases removed from V and 1 base from J, the gap between germline ends came to 8 bases. CDR1 is SGDLS and CDR2 is YYNGEE in the germline V gene. The DNA of the CDR3 is TGTGCCAGCAGCCCCGGCGGGAACACTGAAGCTTTCTTT. It is translated as CASSPGGNTEAFF.

Written as DNA, the CDR3 is TGTGCCAGCAGCTCCCAGGGGGGAGGCTACTACGAGCAGTACTTC. It codes for CASSSQGGGYYEQYF. The chain carries TRBV7-3 and TRBJ2-7, with a tentative D call TRBD1 (7 bases). Per the germline V gene, CDR1 is SGHTA and CDR2 is FQGTGA. V was shortened by 4 bases and J by 3 bases, with 16 bases between the two germline ends. CDR3 size: 15 residues.

Only a few counts were recorded for this clone. CDR3 in amino acids: CATSREGLRVDQPQHF. Here the CDR3 DNA reads TGTGCCACCAGCAGAGAGGGACTAAGGGTGGATCAGCCCCAGCATTTT. The chain links TRBV15 to TRBJ1-5, with a possible D match to TRBD1 (5 bases). Trimming took off 0 bases at V and 5 bases at J, with 14 bases between the two ends. CDR1 is LNHNV and CDR2 is YYDKDF in the germline V gene (reference sequence). This CDR3 comprises 16 residues.

The chain is built from TRBV5-1 and TRBJ2-7; TRBD2 aligns across 8 bases. V lost 4 bases, J lost 4 bases, and 4 bases stayed unmatched. CDR3 length: 13 amino acids. Germline-derived CDR1 and CDR2 are SGHRS and YFSETQ. The CDR3: CASSVSGNYEQYF. The CDR3 DNA sequence: TGCGCCAGCAGCGTTAGCGGGAATTACGAGCAGTACTTC.

The chain couples TRBV28 to TRBJ1-2; 7 bases are shared with TRBD1. This CDR3 has 13 amino acids. The germline CDR1 and CDR2 sequences are MDHEN and SYDVKM. Trimming removed 6 bases from V and 4 bases from J; junction bases left unmatched: 5. The CDR3 reads CASRGTALYGYTF. The CDR3 nucleotides read TGTGCCAGCAGGGGGACAGCGCTCTATGGCTACACCTTC.

V is TRBV6-6 and J is TRBJ2-7; D is perhaps TRBD1 (6 bases). Between the trimmed V and J ends, which lost 8 bases and 1 base, there was a span of 9 bases. The germline V gene encodes CDR1 MNHNY and CDR2 SVGAGI (reference sequence). This CDR3 has 12 residues. CDR3 nucleotide sequence: TGTGCCAGCGGGGGCGAATCCTACGAGCAGTACTTC. Protein: CASGGESYEQYF.

This clone was observed a handful of times. The chain combines TRBV19 with TRBJ2-7; TRBD1 aligns across 9 bases. V trimming: 3 bases; J trimming: 2 bases; junction bases outside the gene matches: 5. The CDR3 has 15 residues. Per the germline V gene, CDR1 is LNHDA and CDR2 is SQIVND (reference sequence). The CDR3 here is CASSIFGTGTYEQYF. The CDR3 region has the DNA TGTGCCAGTAGTATCTTCGGGACAGGGACCTACGAGCAGTACTTC.

The chain couples TRBV11-2 to TRBJ2-5; TRBD1 might be the D (5 bases). CDR1 and CDR2 from the germline V gene are SGHAT and FQNNGV. The ends were cut back, 0 bases at V and 8 bases at J, with 19 bases in the middle. The CDR3 sequence is 16 residues long. The CDR3 protein is CASSLDWARAFDTQYF. CDR3 bases: TGTGCCAGCAGCTTAGATTGGGCCAGGGCCTTCGACACCCAGTACTTC.

The rearrangement links TRBV7-6 to TRBJ2-7; TRBD1 matches 7 bases. This CDR3 contains 14 residues. With 4 bases clipped from V and 1 base from J, the junction kept 4 bases outside the gene matches. Germline assignment: CDR1 SGHVS and CDR2 FNYEAQ. CDR3 loop: CASSSNRGSYEQYF. The CDR3 DNA sequence: TGTGCCAGCAGCTCTAACAGGGGTTCCTACGAGCAGTACTTC.

The rearrangement joins TRBV5-5 to TRBJ2-2, with TRBD1 matching over 7 bases. CDR3 length: 17 amino acids. V was clipped by 4 bases and J by 4 bases; unmatched bases: 13. The germline CDR1 and CDR2 sequences are SGHKS and YYEKEE (reference sequence). CDR3 sequence (DNA): TGTGCCAGCAGCCCCAATCTTTACAGGGGCGGCACCGGGGAGCTGTTTTTT. This codes for CASSPNLYRGGTGELFF.

The chain recombines TRBV7-2 with TRBJ2-3, with 8 bases that match TRBD2. From germline, CDR1 is SGHTA and CDR2 FQGNSA. V was pared by 4 bases and J by 3 bases, with 6 bases of the junction left unmatched. This CDR3 region has 15 residues. The CDR3 DNA follows: TGTGCCAGCAGCTCCCGTCCGGGGGGGACAGATACGCAGTATTTT. Its translation: CASSSRPGGTDTQYF.

The chain employs TRBV10-3 and TRBJ1-2; maybe TRBD1 (5 bases). In germline, CDR1 is ENHRY, CDR2 SYGVKD. The CDR3 loop spans 16 amino acids. Trimming cost V 0 bases and J 3 bases, with 14 bases left between them. As DNA, the CDR3 is TGTGCCATCAGTGAGTCGAGGAGGGGTGAAGACTATGGCTACACCTTC. Amino acids: CAISESRRGEDYGYTF.

The chain has TRBV5-4 and TRBJ2-2; maybe TRBD2 (7 bases). CDR3 size: 17 residues. The V gene lost 0 bases and the J gene lost 5 bases, with 17 bases spanning the gap. The V gene's germline CDR1 is SGHNT and CDR2 YYREEE (reference sequence). The CDR3 DNA reads TGTGCCAGCAGCTTGGGGGCCCGGGGGGCCGGAACCGGGGAGCTGTTTTTT. Translating it yields CASSLGARGAGTGELFF.

This chain connects TRBV7-3 to TRBJ2-3, with 10 bases fitting TRBD1. Per the germline V gene, CDR1 is SGHTA and CDR2 is FQGTGA. V shed 3 bases and J 4 bases; nucleotides not matched to a gene: 10. The CDR3 totals 17 residues. CDR3 nucleotides: TGTGCCAGCAGCTTTGGTCGAGGGACAGGGGATGCAGATACGCAGTATTTT. Translated: CASSFGRGTGDADTQYF.

This clone has just one count. The gene calls are TRBV7-9 and TRBJ2-5; 7 bases fit TRBD2. Germline CDR1 reads SEHNR; CDR2 reads FQNEAQ (reference sequence). CDR3 length: 15 residues. Trimming removed 6 bases from V and 5 bases from J; junction bases left unmatched: 12. In DNA, the CDR3 is TGTGCCAGCAGTCGGTCTTCGACTAGCTGGGAGACCCAGTACTTC. It codes for CASSRSSTSWETQYF. The variable domain in full, completed from reference TRBV7-9 and TRBJ2-5, reads DTGVSQNPRHKITKRGQNVTFRCDPISEHNRLYWYRQTLGQGPEFLTYFQNEAQLEKSRLLSDRFSAERPKGSFSTLEIQRTEQGDSAMYLCASSRSSTSWETQYFGPGTRLLVL.

V gene TRBV4-2 combines with J gene TRBJ1-2; TRBD1 is a possible D gene (5 bases). This CDR3 has 15 residues. The germline gives CDR1 LGHNA, CDR2 YNFKEQ. V was clipped by 0 bases and J by 4 bases, with 12 bases between them. CDR3 sequence: CASSQEGVSGYGYTF. CDR3 nucleotide sequence: TGTGCCAGCAGCCAAGAAGGGGTATCGGGCTATGGCTACACCTTC.

In its sample, this clone was seen once. The chain joins TRBV28 to TRBJ2-4, with D perhaps matching TRBD1 (6 bases). The length of the CDR3 is 15 residues. V lost 2 bases and J lost 3, with 11 bases in between. Germline V gene lookup returns CDR1 MDHEN and CDR2 SYDVKM. The CDR3 reads CASSLQGLSKNIQYF. CDR3 bases: TGTGCCAGCAGTTTACAGGGGTTGAGCAAAAACATTCAGTACTTC.

This clone was observed a few times. J is TRBJ1-1 and V is TRBV11-3, with 7 bases that match TRBD1. The CDR3 sequence is 13 residues long. J was trimmed by 4 bases and V by 6 bases; bases with no gene match: 5. Germline-derived CDR1 and CDR2 are SGHNT and YENEEA. CDR3 in amino acids: CASSYRGRTEAFF. The CDR3, as DNA: TGTGCCAGCAGTTACAGGGGTCGCACTGAAGCTTTCTTT.

The rearrangement joins TRBV4-1 to TRBJ2-7; tentatively, D is TRBD1 (7 bases). The CDR3 has 15 residues. In germline, CDR1 is MGHRA, CDR2 YSYEKL. Trimming removed 1 base at V and 4 bases at J, with 14 bases between. The CDR3 sequence is CASSQVEGAGYEQYF. In DNA form, the CDR3 reads TGCGCCAGCAGCCAAGTGGAGGGGGCAGGGTACGAGCAGTACTTC.

This chain uses TRBV28 with TRBJ2-7, with 9 bases lining up with TRBD2. V lost 7 bases, J lost 1 base, and 8 bases stayed unmatched. The CDR3 consists of 15 residues. Germline CDR1 reads MDHEN; CDR2 reads SYDVKM. The CDR3 loop reads CASISSGTLSYEQYF. The CDR3 DNA reads as TGTGCCAGCATATCTAGCGGGACGCTTTCCTACGAGCAGTACTTC.

The chain has TRBV5-6 and TRBJ1-3; D unclear. Germline V gives CDR1 SGHDT, CDR2 YYEEEE. The CDR3 is 16 residues long. V was shortened by 0 bases and J by 8 bases, with 18 bases between the two germline ends. The CDR3, as DNA: TGTGCCAGCAGCTTGGTATCGGCCGTCCCGGGAGACACCATATATTTT. It yields the protein CASSLVSAVPGDTIYF.